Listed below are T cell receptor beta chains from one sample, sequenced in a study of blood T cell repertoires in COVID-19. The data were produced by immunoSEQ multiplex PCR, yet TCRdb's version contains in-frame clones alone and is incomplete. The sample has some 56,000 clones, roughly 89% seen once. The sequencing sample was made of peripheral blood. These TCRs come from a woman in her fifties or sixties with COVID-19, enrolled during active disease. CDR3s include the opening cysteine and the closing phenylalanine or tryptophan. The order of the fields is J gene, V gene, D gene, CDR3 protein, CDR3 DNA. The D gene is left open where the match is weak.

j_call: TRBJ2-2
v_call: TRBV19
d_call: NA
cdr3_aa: CASSVPTGGGLFF
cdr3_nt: TGTGCCAGTAGTGTTCCAACAGGGGGGGGGCTGTTTTTT

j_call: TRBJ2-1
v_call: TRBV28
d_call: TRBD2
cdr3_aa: CASTPGLAGVEQFF
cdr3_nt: TGTGCCAGCACGCCGGGACTAGCGGGAGTTGAGCAGTTCTTC

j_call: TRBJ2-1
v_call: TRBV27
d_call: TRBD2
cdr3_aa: CASKREGFGDEQFF
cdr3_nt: TGTGCCAGCAAGCGGGAGGGCTTTGGTGATGAGCAGTTCTTC

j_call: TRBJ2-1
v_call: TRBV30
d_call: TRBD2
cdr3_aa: CAWSVRLADSYNEQFF
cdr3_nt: TGTGCCTGGAGTGTACGGCTAGCGGACTCCTACAATGAGCAGTTCTTC

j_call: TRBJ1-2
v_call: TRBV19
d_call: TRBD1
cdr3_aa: CASSIKARDRDTNYGYTF
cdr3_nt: TGTGCCAGTAGTATAAAAGCTCGGGACAGGGACACTAACTATGGCTACACCTTC

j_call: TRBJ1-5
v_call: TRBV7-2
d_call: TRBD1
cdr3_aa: CASSRDRGFQPQHF
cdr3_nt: TGTGCCAGCAGCAGGGACAGGGGATTTCAGCCCCAGCATTTT

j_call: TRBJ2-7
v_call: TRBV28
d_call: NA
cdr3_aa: CASTQGGEQYF
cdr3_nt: TGTGCCAGCACCCAGGGTGGGGAGCAGTACTTC

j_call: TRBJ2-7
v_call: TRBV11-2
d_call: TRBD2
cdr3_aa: CASSPRLAESYEQYF
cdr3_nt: TGTGCCAGCAGCCCGAGACTAGCGGAGTCCTACGAGCAGTACTTC

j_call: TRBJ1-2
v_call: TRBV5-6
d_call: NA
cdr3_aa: CASSLGGQYSGYTF
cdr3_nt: TGTGCCAGCAGCTTGGGCGGACAGTATAGTGGCTACACCTTC

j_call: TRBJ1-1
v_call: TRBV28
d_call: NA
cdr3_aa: CASSSPTERGLGGATEAFF
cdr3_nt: TGTGCCAGCAGTTCACCCACTGAGAGGGGGTTGGGCGGAGCCACTGAAGCTTTCTTT

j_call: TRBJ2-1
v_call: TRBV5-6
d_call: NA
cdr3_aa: CASSFVSNEQFF
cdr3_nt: TGTGCCAGCAGCTTTGTGAGTAATGAGCAGTTCTTC